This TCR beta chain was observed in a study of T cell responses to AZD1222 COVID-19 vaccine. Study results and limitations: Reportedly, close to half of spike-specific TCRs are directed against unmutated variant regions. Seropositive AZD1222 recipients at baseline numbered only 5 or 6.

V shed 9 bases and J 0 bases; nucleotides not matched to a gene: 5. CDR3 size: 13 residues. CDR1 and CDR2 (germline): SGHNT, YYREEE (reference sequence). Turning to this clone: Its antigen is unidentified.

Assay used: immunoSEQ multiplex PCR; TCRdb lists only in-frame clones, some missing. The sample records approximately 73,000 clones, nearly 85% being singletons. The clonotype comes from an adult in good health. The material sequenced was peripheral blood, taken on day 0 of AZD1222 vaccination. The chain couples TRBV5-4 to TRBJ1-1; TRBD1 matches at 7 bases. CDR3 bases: TGTGCCATCGGAACAGGGGTGAACACTGAAGCTTTCTTT. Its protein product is CAIGTGVNTEAFF. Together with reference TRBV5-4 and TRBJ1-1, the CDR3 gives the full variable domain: ETGVTQSPTHLIKTRGQQVTLRCSSQSGHNTVSWYQQALGQGPQFIFQYYREEENGRGNFPPRFSGLQFPNYSSELNVNALELDDSALYLCAIGTGVNTEAFFGQGTRLTVV.